The 2 T cell receptor beta chains below all came from one sample that was sequenced in a study of CD8+ T cells in alopecia areata. Investigators isolated RNA and reverse transcribed it into cDNA to act as the sequencing template. Sequencing was performed with immunoSEQ multiplex PCR; in TCRdb, only in-frame clones are kept and a portion is missing. Counted here are about 150,000 clones, around 47% occurring once; the ten biggest clones make up about 6.8%. Material for sequencing was CD4+ T cells sorted from blood. These receptor sequences come from a human donor with alopecia areata.

This clone was detected once. The chain links TRBV9 to TRBJ1-2; a weak D match, TRBD1 (5 bases). Germline CDR1 reads SGDLS; CDR2 reads YYNGEE. The CDR3 consists of 18 residues. Trimming took off 0 bases at V and 6 bases at J, with 24 bases between the two ends. The CDR3 bases are TGTGCCAGCAGCGTAGATGCCCGAGCCCCCTCCACAGGAGATGGCTACACCTTC. This gives the protein CASSVDARAPSTGDGYTF.

J is TRBJ2-1 and V is TRBV30; 8 nucleotides align to TRBD2. CDR1 and CDR2 (germline): GTSNPN, SVGIG (reference sequence). The V gene end was trimmed by 4 bases and the J gene end by 6 bases; junction bases not matched to a gene: 5. CDR3 length: 13 residues. The CDR3 DNA reads as TGTGCCTGGATAGCGGGAATCGGCAATGAGCAGTTCTTC. As protein: CAWIAGIGNEQFF.